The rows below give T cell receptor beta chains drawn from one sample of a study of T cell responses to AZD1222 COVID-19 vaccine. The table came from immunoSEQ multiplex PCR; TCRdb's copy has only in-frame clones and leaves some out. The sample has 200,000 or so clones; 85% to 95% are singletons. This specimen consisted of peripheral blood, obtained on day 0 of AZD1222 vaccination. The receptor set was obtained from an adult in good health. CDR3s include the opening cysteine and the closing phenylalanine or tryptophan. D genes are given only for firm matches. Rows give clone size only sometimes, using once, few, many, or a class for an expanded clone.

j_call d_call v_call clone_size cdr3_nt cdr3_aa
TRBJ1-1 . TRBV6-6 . TGTGCCAGCAGTTACGACAGAAACACTGAAGCTTTCTTT CASSYDRNTEAFF
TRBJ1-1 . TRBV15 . TGTGCCACCAGCAGGGACAGCGTCATGAACACTGAAGCTTTCTTT CATSRDSVMNTEAFF
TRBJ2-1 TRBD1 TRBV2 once TGTGCCAGCACGCAGTACGGGACAGATACCTACAATGAGCAGTTCTTC CASTQYGTDTYNEQFF
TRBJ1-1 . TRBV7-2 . TGTGCCAGCAGCTTAGGGTTCATGAACACTGAAGCTTTCTTT CASSLGFMNTEAFF
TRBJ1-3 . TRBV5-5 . TGTGCCAGCAGCTTCTCTGGAAACACCATATATTTT CASSFSGNTIYF
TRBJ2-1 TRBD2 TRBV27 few TGTGCCAGCAGTTTGGTAGCGGGAGGCTACAATGAGCAGTTCTTC CASSLVAGGYNEQFF
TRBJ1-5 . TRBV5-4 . TGTGCCAGCAGTTCCGGTGGTAATCAGCCCCAGCATTTT CASSSGGNQPQHF
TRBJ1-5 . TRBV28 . TGTGCCAGCAGGTACAGGGATAGGAGCAATCAGCCCCAGCATTTT CASRYRDRSNQPQHF
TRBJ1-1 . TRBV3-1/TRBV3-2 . TGTGCCAGCAGCCAAGCGGGGGGGGGTCGAGGCACTGAAGCTTTCTTT CASSQAGGGRGTEAFF
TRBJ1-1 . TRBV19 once TGTGCCAGTAGTATAGGGGTTAGGACTGAAGCTTTCTTT CASSIGVRTEAFF
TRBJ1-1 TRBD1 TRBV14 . TGTGCCAGCAGCCAACTGACAGGGGGCACGAACACTGAAGCTTTCTTT CASSQLTGGTNTEAFF
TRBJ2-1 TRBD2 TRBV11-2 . TGTGCCAGCAGCTTGTCTAGCGGGAATAGTGAGCAGTTCTTC CASSLSSGNSEQFF
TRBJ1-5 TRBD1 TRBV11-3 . TGTGCCAGCAGCTTAGATAAGGGGGCGCTTTACAATCAGCCCCAGCATTTT CASSLDKGALYNQPQHF
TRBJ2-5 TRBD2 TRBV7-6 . TGTGCCAGCAGCTTTGGAGCGGGGGGTCAGGAGACCCATTACTTC CASSFGAGGQETHYF
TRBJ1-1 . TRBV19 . TGTGCCAGTAGCCCGACGGTTATGAACACTGAAGCTTTCTTT CASSPTVMNTEAFF
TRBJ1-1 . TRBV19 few TGTGCCAGTAGTATCCGAGTGTACAACACTGAAGCTTTCTTT CASSIRVYNTEAFF
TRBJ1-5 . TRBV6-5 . TGTGCCAGCAGTTCTCGTCGGGACCAGCCCCAGCATTTT CASSSRRDQPQHF
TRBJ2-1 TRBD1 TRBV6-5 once TGTGCCAGCAGTTACTTATTGACAGGGGAGCAGTTCTTC CASSYLLTGEQFF
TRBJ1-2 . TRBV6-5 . TGTGCCAGCAGTTACAGCCAGGACTATGGCTACACCTTC CASSYSQDYGYTF
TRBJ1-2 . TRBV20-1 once TGCAGTGCTAGGGGTCGGGGCTACACCTTC CSARGRGYTF
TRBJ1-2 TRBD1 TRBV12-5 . TGTGCTAGTGGTTTAGGGACAGAATACTATGGCTACACCTTC CASGLGTEYYGYTF
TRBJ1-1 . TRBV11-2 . TGTGCCAGCAGCTTAGAGCCGGGGACTGAAGCTTTCTTT CASSLEPGTEAFF
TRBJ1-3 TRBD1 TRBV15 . TGTGCCACCAGCCCAAAGGGGACAGGGGGTTCTGGAAACACCATATATTTT CATSPKGTGGSGNTIYF
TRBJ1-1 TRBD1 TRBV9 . TGTGCCAGCAGCGTAGCCGGGACAGCGGGGTACACTGAAGCTTTCTTT CASSVAGTAGYTEAFF
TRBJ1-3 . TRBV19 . TGTGCCTTCCAGCAGGCAGCCCGTCGCGCCACGAGCGAAAACACCATATATTTT CAFQQAARRATSENTIYF
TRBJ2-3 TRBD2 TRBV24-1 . TGTGCCACCAGCCCCGGGACTAGCGGGTTGCGCACAGATACGCAGTATTTT CATSPGTSGLRTDTQYF
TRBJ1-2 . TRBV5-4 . TGTGCCAGCAGCTTGGACATCGGCGGCTACACCTTC CASSLDIGGYTF
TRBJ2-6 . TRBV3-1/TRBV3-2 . TGTGCCAGCAGTCAGGCGAGCTCTGGGGCCAACGTCCTGACTTTC CASSQASSGANVLTF
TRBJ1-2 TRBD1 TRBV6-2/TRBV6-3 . TGTGCCAGCAGTTACGGGACAGGCGTTCGAGGCTACACCTTC CASSYGTGVRGYTF
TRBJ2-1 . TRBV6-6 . TGTGCCAGCAGAAACCCCCGGCGCGATGAGCAGTTCTTC CASRNPRRDEQFF
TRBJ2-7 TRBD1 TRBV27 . TGTGCCAGCAGTTTAAAGGACAGGGGTTACGAGCAGTACTTC CASSLKDRGYEQYF
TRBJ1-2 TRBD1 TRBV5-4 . TGTGCCAGCAGCGGAAAACAGGGGAAATTGGATGGCTACACCTTC CASSGKQGKLDGYTF
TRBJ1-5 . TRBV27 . TGTGCCAGCAGTTTAGATAGACGAAATCAGCCCCAGCATTTT CASSLDRRNQPQHF
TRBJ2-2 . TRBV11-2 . TGTGCCAGCAGCTTGAGAAAAGCGCCCACACCGGGGTCGGAGCTGTTTTTT CASSLRKAPTPGSELFF
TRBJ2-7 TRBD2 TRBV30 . TGTGCCTGGAGTGTACGCGGGGGAAGCTCCTACGAGCAGTACTTC CAWSVRGGSSYEQYF
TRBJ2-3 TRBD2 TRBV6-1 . TGTGCCAGCAGTGAAGCAGCGGGGGGCACAGATACGCAGTATTTT CASSEAAGGTDTQYF
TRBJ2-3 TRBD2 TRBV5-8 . TGTGCCAGCAGCCCCGGGACTAGCGGGAGAACAGATACGCAGTATTTT CASSPGTSGRTDTQYF
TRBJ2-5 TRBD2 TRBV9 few TGTGCCAGCAGCGGAAGCGGGAGGGCAGAGACCCAGTACTTC CASSGSGRAETQYF
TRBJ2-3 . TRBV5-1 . TGCGCCAGCAGCTTGGTGGGGGTAACAGATACGCAGTATTTT CASSLVGVTDTQYF
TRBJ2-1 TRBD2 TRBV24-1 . TGTGCCACCAGTGATGCAACTAGCGGGAGCTATTTCGCTGAGCAGTTCTTC CATSDATSGSYFAEQFF
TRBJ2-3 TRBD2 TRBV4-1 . TGCGCCAGCAGCCCCGAACTAGCGGGAGCAACAGATACGCAGTATTTT CASSPELAGATDTQYF
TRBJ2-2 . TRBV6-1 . TGTGCCAGCAGTGAAGCGGTATATAACACCGGGGAGCTGTTTTTT CASSEAVYNTGELFF
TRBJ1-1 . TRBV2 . TGTGCCAGCATTCCCCCGGGACGGACTAACACTGAAGCTTTCTTT CASIPPGRTNTEAFF
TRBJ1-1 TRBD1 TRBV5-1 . TGCGCCAGCAGCGGAGGGACAGGGGATACCACCACTGAAGCTTTCTTT CASSGGTGDTTTEAFF
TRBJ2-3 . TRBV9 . TGTGCCAGCAGCGTAAATCCGGGGCCGTGGGATACGCAGTATTTT CASSVNPGPWDTQYF
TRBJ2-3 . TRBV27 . TGTGCCAGCAGTCCCGGACTCCCCCTCGGGACAGATACGCAGTATTTT CASSPGLPLGTDTQYF
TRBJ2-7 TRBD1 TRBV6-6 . TGTGCCAGCAGTTACTCCGGGACAGCTTACGAGCAGTACTTC CASSYSGTAYEQYF
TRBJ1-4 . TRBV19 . TGTGCCAGTAGCCAACAGGGATACGAAAAACTGTTTTTT CASSQQGYEKLFF
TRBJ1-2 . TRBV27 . TGTGCCAGCAGTTCCTTAGCGAGGGTTAACTATGGCTACACCTTC CASSSLARVNYGYTF
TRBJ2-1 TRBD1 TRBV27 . TGTGCCAGCAGTTACAGGGGAAAGAATGAGCAGTTCTTC CASSYRGKNEQFF
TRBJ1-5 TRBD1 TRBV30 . TGTGCCTGGAGTGGACAGGGACATCAGCCCCAGCATTTT CAWSGQGHQPQHF
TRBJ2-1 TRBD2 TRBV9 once TGTGCCAGCAGCGGTAGCGGGAGCGGGCCCTGGGATGAGCAGTTCTTC CASSGSGSGPWDEQFF
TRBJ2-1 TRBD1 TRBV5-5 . TGTGCCAGCAGCTTGCGGTTGGGACAGGGGCATGAGCAGTTCTTC CASSLRLGQGHEQFF
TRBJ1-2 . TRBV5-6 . TGTGCCAGCAGCGACCGGGACCGGACTTACTATGGCTACACCTTC CASSDRDRTYYGYTF